These T cell receptor beta chains were read from a single sample in a study of blood T cell repertoires in COVID-19. This table comes from immunoSEQ multiplex PCR, and its TCRdb copy is limited to in-frame clones, with some not included. Here the sample spans some 110,000 clones, under 90% being singletons. The sequencing input was peripheral blood. All receptors derive from a woman between 55 and 75 years old with acute or convalescent COVID-19. CDR3s include the opening cysteine and the closing phenylalanine or tryptophan. Fields, in order: J gene, V gene, D gene, CDR3 length, clone size, CDR3 protein, CDR3 DNA. The D gene is left open where the match is weak. A clone size is listed for some rows: how often the clone was seen (once, few, many), or a class if it is expanded.

TRBJ1-1	TRBV5-4	TRBD1	14	NA	CASSSATGGTEAFF	TGTGCCAGCAGCTCGGCGACAGGGGGCACTGAAGCTTTCTTT
TRBJ1-2	TRBV3-1/TRBV3-2	NA	15	few	CASSQEGGGPYGYTF	TGTGCCAGCAGCCAGGAAGGGGGGGGGCCTTATGGCTACACCTTC
TRBJ1-1	TRBV6-6	NA	13	NA	CASSGRAHTEAFF	TGTGCCAGCAGTGGGCGGGCCCACACTGAAGCTTTCTTT
TRBJ1-2	TRBV7-2	NA	15	NA	CASSINRVGASGYTF	TGTGCCAGCAGCATTAACAGGGTAGGGGCTTCTGGCTACACCTTC
TRBJ2-2	TRBV6-5	TRBD1	15	NA	CASSSTGVNTGELFF	TGTGCCAGCAGCTCTACAGGGGTCAACACCGGGGAGCTGTTTTTT
TRBJ1-1	TRBV7-2	TRBD1	15	few	CASSLRSQGYTEAFF	TGTGCCAGCAGCTTAAGATCACAGGGGTACACTGAAGCTTTCTTT
TRBJ2-7	TRBV9	NA	14	NA	CASSVGSIAYEQYF	TGTGCCAGCAGCGTAGGAAGCATCGCCTACGAGCAGTACTTC
TRBJ1-2	TRBV19	NA	15	NA	CASSNREVFNYGYTF	TGTGCCAGTAGTAACAGGGAAGTGTTTAACTATGGCTACACCTTC
TRBJ1-6	TRBV2	NA	13	NA	CASRHNNDSPLHF	TGTGCCAGCAGACACAACAATGATTCACCCCTCCACTTT
TRBJ1-3	TRBV4-2	NA	15	NA	CASSQDARVGNTIYF	TGTGCCAGCAGCCAAGATGCCAGGGTTGGAAACACCATATATTTT
TRBJ2-1	TRBV7-9	TRBD1	13	NA	CASSYTGATEQFF	TGTGCCAGCAGCTACACAGGGGCGACTGAGCAGTTCTTC
TRBJ2-1	TRBV15	TRBD2	15	NA	CATSSGGANYNEQFF	TGTGCCACCAGCAGCGGGGGGGCCAACTACAATGAGCAGTTCTTC
TRBJ2-2	TRBV7-9	NA	16	NA	CASIGYTTFLAGELFF	TGTGCCAGCATCGGATACACGACATTCTTAGCCGGGGAGCTGTTTTTT
TRBJ1-2	TRBV5-1	NA	14	NA	CASSPGQINYGYTF	TGCGCCAGCAGCCCAGGACAGATTAACTATGGCTACACCTTC
TRBJ1-1	TRBV5-1	NA	14	NA	CASSLVGGDTEAFF	TGCGCCAGCAGCTTGGTCGGGGGAGACACTGAAGCTTTCTTT
TRBJ2-1	TRBV5-8	NA	15	NA	CASIVRSARGNEQFF	TGTGCCAGCATTGTCCGTAGCGCCCGGGGTAATGAGCAGTTCTTC
TRBJ2-5	TRBV7-9	TRBD1	15	NA	CASSSGTGKRETQYF	TGTGCCAGCAGCTCCGGGACAGGGAAACGAGAGACCCAGTACTTC
TRBJ2-7	TRBV6-5	TRBD1	14	NA	CASRRGGQAYEQYF	TGTGCCAGCAGACGAGGGGGCCAAGCCTACGAGCAGTACTTC
TRBJ2-2	TRBV19	NA	14	NA	CASTPGLFTGELFF	TGTGCCAGTACACCCGGACTTTTCACCGGGGAGCTGTTTTTT
TRBJ2-2	TRBV5-4	TRBD1	16	NA	CASSSGDRGSTGELFF	TGTGCCAGCAGCTCCGGGGACAGGGGATCAACCGGGGAGCTGTTTTTT
TRBJ2-7	TRBV7-8	TRBD2	13	NA	CASSRSGGQMQYF	TGTGCCAGCAGCCGAAGCGGGGGACAAATGCAGTACTTC
TRBJ1-3	TRBV5-1	NA	16	NA	CASSTGRQPSGNTIYF	TGCGCCAGCAGCACAGGACGGCAGCCCTCTGGAAACACCATATATTTT
TRBJ2-3	TRBV11-1	TRBD2	16	NA	CASSLAGLAGPDTQYF	TGTGCCAGCAGCTTAGCGGGACTAGCGGGACCAGATACGCAGTATTTT
TRBJ2-2	TRBV7-2	NA	14	NA	CASSKILDTGELFF	TGTGCCAGCAGCAAAATACTAGACACCGGGGAGCTGTTTTTT
TRBJ1-2	TRBV5-6	NA	13	NA	CASSWTVNYGYTF	TGTGCCAGCAGCTGGACAGTCAACTATGGCTACACCTTC
TRBJ2-2	TRBV3-1/TRBV3-2	NA	15	NA	CASSRPRDGGGELFF	TGTGCCAGCAGCCGCCCTAGAGACGGGGGCGGGGAGCTGTTTTTT
TRBJ2-3	TRBV2	TRBD2	15	NA	CASTSGRIGTDTQYF	TGTGCCAGTACGAGCGGGAGAATAGGGACAGATACGCAGTATTTT
TRBJ2-2	TRBV6-1	TRBD1	18	NA	CASSEFKLGTGATGELFF	TGTGCCAGCAGTGAATTTAAGTTGGGGACAGGGGCCACCGGGGAGCTGTTTTTT
TRBJ2-1	TRBV11-2	TRBD1	15	few	CASTQDRGSYNEQFF	TGTGCCAGCACCCAAGACAGGGGGTCCTACAATGAGCAGTTCTTC
TRBJ2-7	TRBV2	NA	12	NA	CASRVTAYEQYF	TGTGCCAGCAGGGTGACAGCCTACGAGCAGTACTTC
TRBJ2-1	TRBV7-9	NA	14	NA	CASSLFLAHNEQFF	TGTGCCAGCAGCTTATTTCTAGCCCACAATGAGCAGTTCTTC
TRBJ1-4	TRBV29-1	NA	12	NA	CSVWAGDEKLFF	TGCAGCGTTTGGGCAGGGGATGAAAAACTGTTTTTT
TRBJ1-1	TRBV10-3	TRBD1	13	NA	CAITLGQTSPAFF	TGTGCCATCACTTTGGGACAGACCTCCCCAGCTTTCTTT
TRBJ1-4	TRBV9	TRBD1	15	NA	CASSVGTGSNEKLFF	TGTGCCAGCAGCGTTGGGACAGGGTCAAATGAAAAACTGTTTTTT
TRBJ2-7	TRBV5-1	TRBD2	15	few	CASSPRLAFSYEQYF	TGCGCCAGCAGCCCCCGACTAGCCTTCTCCTACGAGCAGTACTTC
TRBJ2-7	TRBV19	TRBD2	14	many	CASAPREGRDEQYF	TGTGCCAGCGCGCCGCGGGAGGGCCGGGACGAGCAGTACTTC
TRBJ2-1	TRBV10-3	TRBD2	14	NA	CAISSGRAYNEQFF	TGTGCCATCAGTAGCGGGAGGGCCTACAATGAGCAGTTCTTC
TRBJ2-7	TRBV9	TRBD2	18	NA	CASSVEGTSGPFSREQYF	TGTGCCAGCAGCGTAGAGGGGACTAGCGGGCCCTTCTCTAGGGAGCAGTACTTC
TRBJ1-1	TRBV5-6	NA	17	NA	CASSSVQRALLNTEAFF	TGTGCCAGCAGCTCCGTTCAGAGGGCCTTACTGAACACTGAAGCTTTCTTT
TRBJ1-3	TRBV5-4	TRBD1	15	NA	CASSLGQGGGNTIYF	TGTGCCAGCAGCCTGGGACAGGGAGGTGGAAACACCATATATTTT